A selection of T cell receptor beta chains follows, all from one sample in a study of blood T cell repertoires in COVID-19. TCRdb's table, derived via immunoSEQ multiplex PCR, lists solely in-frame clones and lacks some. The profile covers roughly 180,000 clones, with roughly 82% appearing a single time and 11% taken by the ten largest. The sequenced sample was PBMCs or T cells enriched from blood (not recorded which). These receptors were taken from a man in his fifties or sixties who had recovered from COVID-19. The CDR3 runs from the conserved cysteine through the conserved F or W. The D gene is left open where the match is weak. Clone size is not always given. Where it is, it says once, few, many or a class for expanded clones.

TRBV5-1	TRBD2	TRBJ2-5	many	TGCGCCAGCAGCCTTCGACTAGCGGGAGGGCCCAAAGAGACCCAGTACTTC	CASSLRLAGGPKETQYF
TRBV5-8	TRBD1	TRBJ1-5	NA	TGTGCCAGCAGCCGTGGGACAGCAAGCAATCAGCCCCAGCATTTT	CASSRGTASNQPQHF
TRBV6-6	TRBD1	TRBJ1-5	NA	TGTGCCAGCAGTTTGTCAGGGGGCGGTCAGCCCCAGCATTTT	CASSLSGGGQPQHF
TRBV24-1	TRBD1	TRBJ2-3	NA	TGTGCCACCAGTGATCTCGGGACAGGTTCCACAGATACGCAGTATTTT	CATSDLGTGSTDTQYF
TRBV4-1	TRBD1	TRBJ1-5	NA	TGCGCCAGCAGCCAACGGGACAGTAGGATTAGGAGCAATCAGCCCCAGCATTTT	CASSQRDSRIRSNQPQHF
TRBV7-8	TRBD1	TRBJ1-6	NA	TGTGCCAGCAGCTCCTCCGACGGGGACAGCGGTCGACCCCTCCACTTT	CASSSSDGDSGRPLHF
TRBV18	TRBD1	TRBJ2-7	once	TGTGCCAGCTCACCCGGGACAGGGGGAGTAGACGAGCAGTACTTC	CASSPGTGGVDEQYF
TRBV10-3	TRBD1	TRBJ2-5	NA	TGTGCCATCAGCGACGAAGGGGGCCGGGAGACCCAGTACTTC	CAISDEGGRETQYF
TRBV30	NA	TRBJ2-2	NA	TGTGCCTGGAGTGTAAGCTGGGGGGTCGCCGGGGAGCTGTTTTTT	CAWSVSWGVAGELFF
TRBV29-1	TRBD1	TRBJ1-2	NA	TGCAGCGTTCAAAACCTGGACAGGGCTGATGCTAACTATGGCTACACCTTC	CSVQNLDRADANYGYTF
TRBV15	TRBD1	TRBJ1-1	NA	TGTGCCACCAGCGAAGGGGACAGGGCCGGGAACACTGAAGCTTTCTTT	CATSEGDRAGNTEAFF